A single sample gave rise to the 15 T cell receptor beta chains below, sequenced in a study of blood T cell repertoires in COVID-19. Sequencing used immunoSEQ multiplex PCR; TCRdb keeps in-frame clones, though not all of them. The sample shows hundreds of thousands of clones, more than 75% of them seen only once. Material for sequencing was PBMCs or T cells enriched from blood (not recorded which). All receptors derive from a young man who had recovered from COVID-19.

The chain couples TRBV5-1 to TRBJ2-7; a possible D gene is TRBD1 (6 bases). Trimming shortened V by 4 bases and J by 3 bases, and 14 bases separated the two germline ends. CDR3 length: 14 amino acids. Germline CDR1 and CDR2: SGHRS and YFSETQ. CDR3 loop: CASSLTGPSYEQYF. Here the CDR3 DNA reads TGCGCCAGCAGCCTAACAGGGCCGAGCTACGAGCAGTACTTC.

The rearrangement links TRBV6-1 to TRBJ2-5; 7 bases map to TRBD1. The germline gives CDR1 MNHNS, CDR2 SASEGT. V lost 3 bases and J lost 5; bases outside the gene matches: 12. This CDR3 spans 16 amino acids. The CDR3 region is CASSDPTGPVSETQYF. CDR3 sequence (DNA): TGTGCCAGCAGTGACCCGACAGGGCCGGTTAGTGAGACCCAGTACTTC.

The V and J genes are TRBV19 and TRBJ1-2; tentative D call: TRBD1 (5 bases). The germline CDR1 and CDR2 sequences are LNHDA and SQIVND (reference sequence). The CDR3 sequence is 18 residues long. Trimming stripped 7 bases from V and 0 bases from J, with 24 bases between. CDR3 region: CASTKLGQGARTNYGYTF. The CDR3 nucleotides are TGTGCCAGTACCAAACTCGGGCAGGGTGCCCGAACTAACTATGGCTACACCTTC. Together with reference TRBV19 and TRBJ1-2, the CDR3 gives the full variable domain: DGGITQSPKYLFRKEGQNVTLSCEQNLNHDAMYWYRQDPGQGLRLIYYSQIVNDFQKGDIAEGYSVSREKKESFPLTVTSAQKNPTAFYLCASTKLGQGARTNYGYTFGSGTRLTVV.

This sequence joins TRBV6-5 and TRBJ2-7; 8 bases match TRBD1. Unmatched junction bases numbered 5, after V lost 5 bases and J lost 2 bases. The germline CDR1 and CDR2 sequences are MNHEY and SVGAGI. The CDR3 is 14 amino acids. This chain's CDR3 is CASSQLGQAYEQYF. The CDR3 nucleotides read TGTGCCAGCAGTCAGCTGGGACAGGCCTACGAGCAGTACTTC.

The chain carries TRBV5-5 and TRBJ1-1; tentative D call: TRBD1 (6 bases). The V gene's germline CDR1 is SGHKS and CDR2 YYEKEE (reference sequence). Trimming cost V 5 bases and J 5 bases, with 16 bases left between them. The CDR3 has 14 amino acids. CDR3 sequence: CASSWGQGTTEAFF. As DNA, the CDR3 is TGTGCCAGCAGTTGGGGGCAGGGCACAACTGAAGCTTTCTTT.

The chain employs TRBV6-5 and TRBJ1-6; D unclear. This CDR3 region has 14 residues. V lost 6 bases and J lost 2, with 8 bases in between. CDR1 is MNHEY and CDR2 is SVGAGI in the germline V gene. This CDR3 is CASRVGAYNSPLHF. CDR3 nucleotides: TGTGCCAGCAGGGTAGGAGCCTATAATTCACCCCTCCACTTT.

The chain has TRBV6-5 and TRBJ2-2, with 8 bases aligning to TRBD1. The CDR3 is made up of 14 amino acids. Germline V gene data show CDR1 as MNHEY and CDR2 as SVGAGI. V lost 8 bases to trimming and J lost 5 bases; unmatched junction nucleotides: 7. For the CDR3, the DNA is TGTGCCAGCCACTTCCAGGGGGCAACCGGGGAGCTGTTTTTT. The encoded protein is CASHFQGATGELFF.

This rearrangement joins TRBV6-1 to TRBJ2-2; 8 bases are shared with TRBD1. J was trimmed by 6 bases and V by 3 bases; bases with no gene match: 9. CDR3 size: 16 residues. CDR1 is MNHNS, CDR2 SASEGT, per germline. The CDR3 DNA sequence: TGTGCCAGCAGTGACAGGGGGCACCCCCGTCCCGGGGAGCTGTTTTTT. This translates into CASSDRGHPRPGELFF.

The CDR3 spells CASSYSEQPNAYGYTF. The CDR3 DNA sequence: TGTGCCAGCAGTTACTCCGAACAGCCAAACGCGTATGGCTACACCTTC. The rearrangement joins TRBV6-5 to TRBJ1-2; D call uncertain. V lost 0 bases, J lost 5 bases, and 16 bases lay in between. This CDR3 spans 16 amino acids. Germline V gives CDR1 MNHEY, CDR2 SVGAGI.

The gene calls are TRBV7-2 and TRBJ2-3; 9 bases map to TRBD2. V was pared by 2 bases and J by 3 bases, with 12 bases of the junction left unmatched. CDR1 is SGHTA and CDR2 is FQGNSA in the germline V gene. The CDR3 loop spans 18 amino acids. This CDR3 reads CASSLWGGRVVSTDTQYF. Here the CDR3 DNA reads TGTGCCAGCAGCTTATGGGGCGGGAGGGTTGTTAGTACAGATACGCAGTATTTT.

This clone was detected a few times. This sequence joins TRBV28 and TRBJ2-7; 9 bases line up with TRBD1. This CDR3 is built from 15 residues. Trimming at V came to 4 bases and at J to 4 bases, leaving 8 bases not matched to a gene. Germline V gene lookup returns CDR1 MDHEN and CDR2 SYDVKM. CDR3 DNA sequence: TGTGCCAGCAGTTCATCCGGGACAGGGTGGTACGAGCAGTACTTC. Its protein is CASSSSGTGWYEQYF.

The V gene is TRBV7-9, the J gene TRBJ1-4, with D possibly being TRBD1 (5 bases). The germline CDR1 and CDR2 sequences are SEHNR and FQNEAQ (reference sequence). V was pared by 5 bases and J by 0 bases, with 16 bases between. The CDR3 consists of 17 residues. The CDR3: CASSPGFTHATNEKLFF. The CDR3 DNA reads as TGTGCCAGCAGCCCAGGGTTCACGCACGCAACTAATGAAAAACTGTTTTTT.

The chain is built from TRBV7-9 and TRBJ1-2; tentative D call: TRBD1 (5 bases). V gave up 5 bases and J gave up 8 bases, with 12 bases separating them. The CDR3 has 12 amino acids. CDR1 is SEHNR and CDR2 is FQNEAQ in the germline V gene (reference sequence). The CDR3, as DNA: TGTGCCAGCAGCCCCGGGCAGGGAGGCTACACCTTC. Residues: CASSPGQGGYTF.

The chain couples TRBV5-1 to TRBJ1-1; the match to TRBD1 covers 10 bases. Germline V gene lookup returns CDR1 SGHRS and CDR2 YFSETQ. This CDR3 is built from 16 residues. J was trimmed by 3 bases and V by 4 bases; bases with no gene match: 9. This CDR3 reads CASSRFWDRGDTEAFF. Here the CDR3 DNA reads TGCGCCAGCAGCCGTTTTTGGGACAGGGGCGACACTGAAGCTTTCTTT.

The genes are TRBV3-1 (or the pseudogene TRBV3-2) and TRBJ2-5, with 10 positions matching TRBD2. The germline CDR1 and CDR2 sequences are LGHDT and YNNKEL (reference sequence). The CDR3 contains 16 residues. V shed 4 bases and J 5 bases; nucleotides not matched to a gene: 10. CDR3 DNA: TGTGCCAGCAGCCGGCGAGCGGGGGGGGATGGGGAGACCCAGTACTTC. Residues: CASSRRAGGDGETQYF.